The 22 T cell receptor beta chains presented below share a single source sample, sequenced in a study of cytomegalovirus exposure and HLA in healthy donors. PCR was performed using 60 Vbeta and 13 Jbeta primers. Here immunoSEQ multiplex PCR was the method, and the copy in TCRdb shows in-frame clones only, minus some. Of about 98,000 clones listed, about 80% were seen once; the top ten hold roughly a sixth. The source material was PBMCs. Receptor source: a man between 60 and 75 years old in good health and CMV-seropositive.

The CDR3 region is CSAETGISNTGELFF. Here the CDR3 DNA reads TGCAGCGCGGAAACAGGTATATCGAACACCGGGGAGCTGTTTTTT. The rearrangement uses TRBV29-1 and TRBJ2-2; tentative D call: TRBD1 (5 bases). Germline CDR1 is SQVTM and CDR2 is ANQGSEA. This CDR3 is built from 15 residues. Trimming removed 7 bases at V and 0 bases at J, with 15 bases between.

The chain couples TRBV6-5 to TRBJ1-1; the D is unclear. This CDR3 has 15 amino acids. Germline V gene sequence: CDR1 MNHEY, CDR2 SVGAGI. Trimming pared 1 base from V and 1 base from J, leaving 10 bases between. This CDR3 is CASSYFAAENTEAFF. The CDR3 nucleotides read TGTGCCAGCAGTTACTTCGCTGCGGAGAACACTGAAGCTTTCTTT.

This chain uses TRBV2 with TRBJ1-4, with 7 bases that match TRBD1. The CDR3 totals 14 residues. Trimming removed 6 bases from V and 7 bases from J; junction bases left unmatched: 8. The germline V gene encodes CDR1 SNHLY and CDR2 FYNNEI. Here the CDR3 DNA reads TGTGCCAGCAGGTCGCAGGGGGTGGCTGAAAAACTGTTTTTT. This codes for CASRSQGVAEKLFF.

The V and J genes are TRBV6-5 and TRBJ1-6, with D perhaps matching TRBD1 (5 bases). V gave up 7 bases and J gave up 5 bases, with 12 bases separating them. This CDR3 spans 14 amino acids. Germline CDR1 and CDR2: MNHEY and SVGAGI. The CDR3 here is CASTRQPDNSPLHF. CDR3 DNA sequence: TGTGCCAGCACCCGACAGCCAGATAATTCACCCCTCCACTTT.

The gene calls are TRBV9 and TRBJ2-2, with a possible D match to TRBD1 (5 bases). Deletions cut 4 bases from V and 3 bases from J, with 10 bases between. CDR3 length equals 14 residues. From germline, CDR1 is SGDLS and CDR2 YYNGEE. CDR3 in amino acids: CASSSQGDTGELFF. The CDR3 bases are TGTGCCAGCAGCTCCCAGGGTGACACCGGGGAGCTGTTTTTT.

This clone occurred a few times. This chain links TRBV5-8 with TRBJ2-7, with 10 bases identical to TRBD1. The CDR3 covers 14 residues. The germline gives CDR1 SGHTS, CDR2 YDEGEE. V shed 3 bases, J shed 7 bases, and the junction held 7 bases outside the gene matches. The CDR3 loop is CASSSGTGVMEQYF. CDR3 sequence (DNA): TGTGCCAGCAGCTCGGGGACAGGGGTTATGGAGCAGTACTTC.

The chain combines TRBV9 with TRBJ2-7, with 9 nucleotides matching TRBD1. Germline CDR1 SGDLS, CDR2 YYNGEE. This CDR3 region has 18 residues. V trimming: 0 bases; J trimming: 3 bases; junction bases outside the gene matches: 13. The CDR3 nucleotides are TGTGCCAGCAGCGTAGGCGGCCCCGGGACAGGGCGTAGCTACGAGCAGTACTTC. It encodes CASSVGGPGTGRSYEQYF.

The V call is TRBV7-3, the J call TRBJ2-3, with 7 nucleotides matching TRBD1. The CDR3 sequence is 16 residues long. The germline gives CDR1 SGHTA, CDR2 FQGTGA. Trimming at V came to 5 bases and at J to 4 bases, leaving 12 bases not matched to a gene. CDR3 in amino acids: CASSASGQVVSDTQYF. The DNA for the CDR3 is TGTGCCAGCAGCGCTTCCGGACAGGTTGTGTCAGATACGCAGTATTTT.

The chain recombines TRBV7-8 with TRBJ2-7; the match to TRBD1 covers 8 bases. V lost 4 bases to trimming and J lost 3 bases; unmatched junction nucleotides: 5. Germline V lookup: CDR1 SGHVS, CDR2 FQNEAQ. The CDR3 contains 14 residues. Here the CDR3 reads CASSSRQGSYEQYF. Written as DNA, the CDR3 is TGTGCCAGCAGCTCAAGACAGGGGAGCTACGAGCAGTACTTC.

As DNA, the CDR3 is TGTGCCAGCAGCTTAAGTTTAGGTCAGGGTTTCGATACGCAGTATTTT. It yields the protein CASSLSLGQGFDTQYF. This chain joins TRBV11-1 and TRBJ2-3; weak D call: TRBD1 (5 bases). Trimming stripped 2 bases from V and 6 bases from J, with 18 bases between. CDR3 length equals 16 residues. Germline CDR1 SGHAT, CDR2 FQDESV (reference sequence). Full variable domain (remainder filled in from reference TRBV11-1 and TRBJ2-3): EAEVAQSPRYKITEKSQAVAFWCDPISGHATLYWYRQILGQGPELLVQFQDESVVDDSQLPKDRFSAERLKGVDSTLKIQPAELGDSAMYLCASSLSLGQGFDTQYFGPGTRLTVL.

The V call is TRBV5-4, the J call TRBJ2-7; perhaps TRBD1 as D (6 bases). This CDR3 contains 16 residues. Looked up from germline, CDR1 is SGHNT and CDR2 is YYREEE (reference sequence). The germline V and J ends were trimmed by 2 bases and 4 bases, with 19 bases remaining between them. The CDR3 reads CASSFDRRLRGYEQYF. The CDR3 region has the DNA TGTGCCAGCAGCTTTGACAGGCGGTTACGAGGTTACGAGCAGTACTTC.

The chain couples TRBV29-1 to TRBJ1-5; D not certain. CDR1 and CDR2 (germline): SQVTM, ANQGSEA. The CDR3 length is 12 residues. V lost 4 bases to trimming and J lost 0 bases, with 4 bases between them. The DNA for the CDR3 is TGCAGCGTTGGACATAGCAATCAGCCCCAGCATTTT. Translation: CSVGHSNQPQHF. Combining the CDR3 with reference TRBV29-1 and TRBJ1-5 gives the whole variable domain SAVISQKPSRDICQRGTSLTIQCQVDSQVTMMFWYRQQPGQSLTLIATANQGSEATYESGFVIDKFPISRPNLTFSTLTVSNMSPEDSSIYLCSVGHSNQPQHFGDGTRLSIL.

The chain couples TRBV5-1 to TRBJ1-4, with TRBD1 as a possible D gene (5 bases). Germline CDR1 reads SGHRS; CDR2 reads YFSETQ. The CDR3 runs to 15 residues. V lost 5 bases and J 6 bases, leaving 17 bases between the germline ends. CDR3 protein: CASRSRGERDEKLFF. DNA for the CDR3: TGCGCCAGCAGATCAAGAGGGGAGCGGGATGAAAAACTGTTTTTT.

The sample holds one count of this clone. The chain links TRBV5-1 to TRBJ1-2; possibly TRBD1 for D (5 bases). CDR3 length: 14 residues. Germline V gene lookup returns CDR1 SGHRS and CDR2 YFSETQ. V shed 0 bases and J shed 8 bases, with 14 bases lying between them. CDR3 protein: CASSLATAAGGYTF. The CDR3 DNA reads as TGCGCCAGCAGCTTGGCGACAGCCGCTGGGGGCTACACCTTC.

The gene calls are TRBV4-2 and TRBJ1-2; 9 bases agree with TRBD1. Germline CDR1 and CDR2: LGHNA and YNFKEQ. V lost 1 base, J lost 8 bases, and 8 bases stayed unmatched. The length of the CDR3 is 15 residues. Here the CDR3 reads CASSQVRGQGGGYTF. CDR3 nucleotide sequence: TGTGCCAGCAGCCAAGTACGGGGACAGGGTGGAGGCTACACCTTC.

The rearrangement joins TRBV30 to TRBJ2-4; 7 nucleotides align to TRBD1. V shed 8 bases and J 9 bases; nucleotides not matched to a gene: 16. Germline CDR1 GTSNPN, CDR2 SVGIG (reference sequence). The CDR3 length is 14 residues. The CDR3 region is CAAGQGVKSRIQYF. DNA for the CDR3: TGTGCCGCCGGGCAGGGGGTTAAATCCCGCATTCAGTACTTC.

This clone appeared once. The chain carries TRBV5-4 and TRBJ2-7; 9 bases map to TRBD2. CDR1 SGHNT and CDR2 YYREEE come from the germline V gene (reference sequence). The CDR3 is made up of 16 amino acids. The J segment lost 3 bases and the V segment lost 0 bases, leaving 7 bases of the junction unmatched. CDR3 sequence: CASSLALAGSNYEQYF. CDR3 sequence (DNA): TGTGCCAGCAGCTTGGCGCTAGCGGGATCGAACTACGAGCAGTACTTC.

The rearrangement uses TRBV10-3 and TRBJ1-4, with D unresolved. The CDR3 is 12 amino acids. V gave up 6 bases and J gave up 3 bases, with 5 bases separating them. The germline gives CDR1 ENHRY, CDR2 SYGVKD. The CDR3 protein is CAISPSNEKLFF. The DNA for the CDR3 is TGTGCCATCAGCCCTTCTAATGAAAAACTGTTTTTT.

The chain links TRBV5-8 to TRBJ1-5; D is unclear. The V end was cut by 0 bases, the J end by 7 bases, with 11 bases between. The V gene's germline CDR1 is SGHTS and CDR2 YDEGEE. This CDR3 comprises 14 residues. The CDR3 coding sequence is TGTGCCAGCAGCTTGGCGGCGGGAAGACAGCCCCAGCATTTT. Protein sequence: CASSLAAGRQPQHF.

The chain carries TRBV9 and TRBJ2-7, with D perhaps matching TRBD1 (6 bases). CDR1 and CDR2 from the germline V gene are SGDLS and YYNGEE. V lost 2 bases to trimming and J lost 5 bases, with 17 bases between them. The CDR3 contains 15 residues. CDR3 in amino acids: CASSVAGTTAHEQYF. The CDR3 DNA is TGTGCCAGCAGCGTGGCCGGGACAACGGCCCACGAGCAGTACTTC.

The genes are TRBV6-5 and TRBJ1-3; 8 bases are shared with TRBD1. Germline V gene sequence: CDR1 MNHEY, CDR2 SVGAGI. The junction had 7 bases not matched to a gene; V was cut back by 5 bases and J by 4 bases. The CDR3 is 15 residues long. The CDR3 spells CASSRGQAPGNTIYF. The CDR3 nucleotides are TGTGCCAGCAGTCGGGGACAGGCGCCCGGAAACACCATATATTTT.

The chain links TRBV6-5 to TRBJ2-7; the D is unclear. Germline V gene lookup returns CDR1 MNHEY and CDR2 SVGAGI. Trimming removed 7 bases at V and 0 bases at J, with 13 bases between. The CDR3 consists of 14 residues. The CDR3 DNA reads as TGTGCCAGCACCCTCAGGTCCCGCTCCTACGAGCAGTACTTC. This translates into CASTLRSRSYEQYF.